Below are 4 T cell receptor beta chains sequenced from a single sample in a study of CD8+ T cells in alopecia areata. TCR sequencing used cDNA made by reverse transcription of extracted RNA. TCRdb's copy holds only in-frame clones and misses some; the assay was immunoSEQ multiplex PCR. This table has around 97,000 clones, around 50% appearing once. What was sequenced was CD4+ T cells sorted from blood. The receptors were sampled from a human donor in good health.

This chain joins TRBV29-1 and TRBJ2-2, with a weak D call TRBD2 (5 bases). CDR1 is SQVTM and CDR2 is ANQGSEA in the germline V gene. CDR3 length: 15 residues. V was shortened by 7 bases and J by 0 bases, with 15 bases between the two germline ends. CDR3 sequence (DNA): TGCAGCGCCTGCAGCGGCTACGCGAACACCGGGGAGCTGTTTTTT. Residues: CSACSGYANTGELFF.

The J gene is TRBJ1-4, the V gene TRBV7-6; the D is unclear. The CDR3 consists of 14 residues. From germline, CDR1 is SGHVS and CDR2 FNYEAQ. V was clipped by 5 bases and J by 8 bases, with 15 bases between them. For the CDR3, the DNA is TGTGCCAGCAGCCGCTCGGCGGGGAGCGAAAAACTGTTTTTT. Protein sequence: CASSRSAGSEKLFF.

The chain recombines TRBV2 with TRBJ2-2, with D possibly being TRBD1 (6 bases). V was shortened by 2 bases and J by 4 bases, with 11 bases between the two germline ends. Germline CDR1 SNHLY, CDR2 FYNNEI. This CDR3 comprises 15 residues. The CDR3, as DNA: TGTGCCAGCAGTGAATTGTTGGGGGCCACCGGGGAGCTGTTTTTT. Its protein is CASSELLGATGELFF.

The chain links TRBV30 to TRBJ1-5; D unresolved. The CDR3 spans 13 residues. V was shortened by 4 bases and J by 4 bases, with 11 bases between the two germline ends. Germline V gives CDR1 GTSNPN, CDR2 SVGIG (reference sequence). The chain's CDR3 is CAWNSQENQPQHF. Here the CDR3 DNA reads TGTGCCTGGAATAGTCAGGAGAATCAGCCCCAGCATTTT.